The 20 T cell receptor beta chains in this list originate from one sample, sequenced in a study of blood T cell repertoires in COVID-19. The protocol was immunoSEQ multiplex PCR, while the TCRdb copy is restricted to in-frame clones and leaves out a portion. The sample comprises 120,000 or so clones, around 80% of which are singletons, and under 45% rests with the top ten. The sequenced material came from peripheral blood. These receptors were collected from a man in his forties with active or convalescent COVID-19.

This clone was counted between two and nine times. The V call is TRBV7-8, the J call TRBJ2-1, with a tentative D call TRBD2 (6 bases). The CDR3 sequence is 14 residues long. Trimming took 5 bases from V and 7 from J, leaving 15 bases between them. Looked up from germline, CDR1 is SGHVS and CDR2 is FQNEAQ. CDR3 amino acids: CASSLGLGGNEQFF. CDR3 coding DNA: TGTGCCAGCAGCCTAGGTCTGGGGGGTAATGAGCAGTTCTTC. The variable domain in full, with the rest retrieved from reference TRBV7-8 and TRBJ2-1, is GAGVSQSPRYKVAKRGQDVALRCDPISGHVSLFWYQQALGQGPEFLTYFQNEAQLDKSGLPSDRFFAERPEGSVSTLKIQRTQQEDSAVYLCASSLGLGGNEQFFGPGTRLTVL.

This chain connects TRBV4-1 to TRBJ2-5; 10 positions match TRBD2. CDR3 size: 19 residues. Trimming removed 4 bases from V and 1 base from J; junction bases left unmatched: 15. Germline V gene lookup returns CDR1 MGHRA and CDR2 YSYEKL. The CDR3, as DNA: TGCGCCAGCAGCCCCCAAGGGAGACAACGGACTAGCGGCCAAGAGACCCAGTACTTC. This gives the protein CASSPQGRQRTSGQETQYF.

The rearrangement joins TRBV11-3 to TRBJ2-2, with D maybe TRBD2 (5 bases). Trimming removed 1 base at V and 17 bases at J, with 17 bases between. The CDR3 runs to 13 residues. The germline V gene has CDR1 SGHNT and CDR2 YENEEA. Written as DNA, the CDR3 is TGTGCCAGCAGCTTAGTTTACGGGAATCGTCTTTTTTTT. This sequence encodes CASSLVYGNRLFF.

This rearrangement joins TRBV18 to TRBJ2-7; the match to TRBD1 covers 11 bases. This CDR3 has 15 amino acids. Germline loops: CDR1 KGHSH, CDR2 LQKENI. V shed 1 base, J shed 2 bases, and the junction held 1 base outside the gene matches. In nucleotides, the CDR3 is TGTGCCAGCTCACCACAGGGACAGGGGGCCTACGAGCAGTACTTC. It yields the protein CASSPQGQGAYEQYF.

The chain is built from TRBV11-2 and TRBJ1-1, with D uncertain. The germline CDR1 and CDR2 sequences are SGHAT and FQNNGV. The V and J ends lost 1 base and 8 bases respectively, with 5 bases between them. This CDR3 contains 11 residues. The chain's CDR3 is CASSLGREAFF. CDR3 in DNA: TGTGCCAGCAGCTTAGGCAGGGAAGCTTTCTTT.

The chain is built from TRBV6-1 and TRBJ1-5; a weak D match, TRBD1 (5 bases). This CDR3 has 16 residues. Germline CDR1 MNHNS, CDR2 SASEGT. V was trimmed by 1 base and J by 1 base, leaving 11 bases between them. The CDR3 DNA follows: TGTGCCAGCAGTGAAGGGACGGGGGGGAGCAATCAGCCCCAGCATTTT. This sequence encodes CASSEGTGGSNQPQHF.

The chain links TRBV9 to TRBJ2-3; TRBD2 matches at 9 bases. Germline CDR1 SGDLS, CDR2 YYNGEE. The J segment lost 9 bases and the V segment lost 2 bases, leaving 7 bases of the junction unmatched. The CDR3 spans 14 residues. CDR3 amino acids: CASSVAGGPVTQYF. The CDR3 DNA reads TGTGCCAGCAGCGTGGCGGGAGGGCCCGTGACGCAGTATTTT.

The gene calls are TRBV7-9 and TRBJ1-5; D remains unclear. Trimming cost V 2 bases and J 2 bases, with 7 bases left between them. The germline V gene has CDR1 SEHNR and CDR2 FQNEAQ (reference sequence). This CDR3 contains 14 residues. Written as DNA, the CDR3 is TGTGCCAGCAGCTTAACTCAGGGCAATCAGCCCCAGCATTTT. It specifies CASSLTQGNQPQHF.

CDR3 region: CASSPWDRKGQYF. As DNA, the CDR3 is TGTGCCAGCAGTCCATGGGACAGAAAGGGGCAGTACTTC. The chain combines TRBV6-5 with TRBJ2-7, with 7 nucleotides matching TRBD1. The V and J ends lost 5 bases and 9 bases, in that order; junction bases with no gene match: 10. This CDR3 is built from 13 residues. Germline CDR1 MNHEY, CDR2 SVGAGI.

V gene TRBV28 combines with J gene TRBJ1-5; 9 bases are shared with TRBD1. This CDR3 comprises 15 residues. Germline V gene lookup returns CDR1 MDHEN and CDR2 SYDVKM. V gave up 5 bases and J gave up 7 bases; unmatched junction bases: 9. The CDR3 region has the DNA TGTGCCAGCAGTCCTCCCGTGGGACAGGGACAGCCCCAGCATTTT. Encoded protein: CASSPPVGQGQPQHF.

The chain recombines TRBV6-2 or TRBV6-3 with TRBJ2-7, with 7 bases identical to TRBD1. V trimming: 5 bases; J trimming: 3 bases; junction bases outside the gene matches: 16. The CDR3 length is 17 residues. Germline CDR1 and CDR2: MNHEY and SVGEGT. CDR3 sequence reads: CASSITITGQLRYEQYF. CDR3 nucleotides: TGTGCCAGCAGTATTACCATAACGGGACAGCTCCGCTACGAGCAGTACTTC.

V and J are TRBV24-1 and TRBJ2-7; 7 bases align to TRBD1. Trimming cost V 0 bases and J 4 bases; bases outside gene matches: 17. CDR1 is KGHDR, CDR2 SFDVKD, per germline. The CDR3 length is 19 residues. The CDR3 coding sequence is TGTGCCACCAGTGATTTGCACACCGAGGCTAGGACAGGCTTATACGAGCAGTACTTC. It codes for CATSDLHTEARTGLYEQYF.

The genes are TRBV7-9 and TRBJ2-3; 9 bases agree with TRBD2. Germline lookup yields CDR1 SEHNR and CDR2 FQNEAQ (reference sequence). The CDR3 extends over 17 amino acids. The V gene end was trimmed by 4 bases and the J gene end by 2 bases; junction bases not matched to a gene: 10. The CDR3 sequence is CASSSTFSGGITDTQYF. In nucleotides, the CDR3 is TGTGCCAGCAGCTCCACATTTAGCGGGGGTATCACAGATACGCAGTATTTT.

The chain carries TRBV28 and TRBJ1-2; D remains ambiguous. From germline, CDR1 is MDHEN and CDR2 SYDVKM. The CDR3 runs to 11 residues. The V end was cut by 8 bases, the J end by 0 bases, with 4 bases between. This CDR3 is CASQANYGYTF. The CDR3 nucleotides read TGTGCCAGCCAGGCTAACTATGGCTACACCTTC.

The gene calls are TRBV19 and TRBJ2-2; D might be TRBD2 (5 bases). Per germline, CDR1 LNHDA and CDR2 SQIVND (reference sequence). The CDR3 loop spans 14 amino acids. The V gene lost 3 bases and the J gene lost 5 bases, with 10 bases spanning the gap. Written as DNA, the CDR3 is TGTGCCAGTAGTATGTACCCGGGGACCGGGGAGCTGTTTTTT. This codes for CASSMYPGTGELFF.

The rearrangement uses TRBV7-2 and TRBJ2-3; D possibly corresponds to TRBD1 (5 bases). The V end lost 5 bases, the J end lost 2 bases, and 8 bases lay between the germline ends. Germline V gene lookup returns CDR1 SGHTA and CDR2 FQGNSA. CDR3 length: 13 amino acids. The CDR3 loop is CASSDRATDTQYF. CDR3 bases: TGTGCCAGCAGCGACAGAGCCACAGATACGCAGTATTTT.

This chain connects TRBV2 to TRBJ1-5; maybe TRBD1 (5 bases). Germline assignment: CDR1 SNHLY and CDR2 FYNNEI. The CDR3 covers 14 residues. V was clipped by 8 bases and J by 1 base, with 12 bases between them. CDR3 in DNA: TGTGCCAGCTCCTCGGGGGGGAGCAATCAGCCCCAGCATTTT. Encoded protein: CASSSGGSNQPQHF.

The chain carries TRBV7-2 and TRBJ2-1; 10 nucleotides agree with TRBD2. The V and J ends lost 2 bases and 15 bases, in that order; junction bases with no gene match: 16. Germline V CDR1 and CDR2: SGHTA, FQGNSA. The CDR3 spans 16 residues. The CDR3 loop reads CASSLTASGGKGVLFF. The CDR3 DNA sequence: TGTGCCAGCAGCTTAACCGCTAGCGGGGGCAAGGGGGTGCTGTTCTTC.

The chain carries TRBV14 and TRBJ2-7; 7 positions match TRBD2. This CDR3 region has 15 residues. CDR1 and CDR2 from the germline V gene are SGHDN and FVKESK. V was pared by 6 bases and J by 3 bases, with 11 bases of the junction left unmatched. CDR3 loop: CASRDTSEPLYEQYF. The CDR3 nucleotides read TGTGCCAGCAGGGACACTAGCGAGCCGCTCTACGAGCAGTACTTC.

The chain carries TRBV5-1 and TRBJ1-2; D remains unclear. Germline values: CDR1 SGHRS, CDR2 YFSETQ. V lost 0 bases to trimming and J lost 13 bases, with 16 bases between them. This CDR3 has 13 amino acids. For the CDR3, the DNA is TGCGCCAGCAGCTTGGGCCGGGGTGGGAATTGCACCTTC. Its protein is CASSLGRGGNCTF.